Given below is one T cell receptor beta chain in context. Using immunoSEQ multiplex PCR, the repertoire was profiled, and TCRdb retains in-frame clones only, with some absent. The sample consists of 30,000 to 35,000 clones, approximately 90% of them appearing once. This record belongs to a study of T cell changes during pregnancy in multiple sclerosis. Looked up from germline, CDR1 is SGHVS and CDR2 is FNYEAQ. V lost 0 bases and J lost 1; bases outside the gene matches: 7. This CDR3 region has 18 residues. The clonotype originates from a female donor with multiple sclerosis, enrolled in a pregnancy study. The source material was CD8+ T cells from peripheral blood mononuclear cells, sampled before pregnancy. The J gene is TRBJ2-5, the V gene TRBV7-6; 11 nucleotides line up with TRBD2. This CDR3 is CASSLAVAGGPGQETQYF. The CDR3 DNA reads as TGTGCCAGCAGCTTAGCGGTAGCGGGGGGGCCTGGCCAAGAGACCCAGTACTTC. The full variable domain, completed using reference TRBV7-6 and TRBJ2-5, is GAGVSQSPRYKVTKRGQDVALRCDPISGHVSLYWYRQALGQGPEFLTYFNYEAQQDKSGLPNDRFSAERPEGSISTLTIQRTEQRDSAMYRCASSLAVAGGPGQETQYFGPGTRLLVL.